This T cell receptor beta chain came from a study of radiotherapy plus CTLA-4 blockade in lung cancer. Study background: Objective responses were observed in approximately 17% of patients, and disease control was achieved by roughly 30%. Whole-study results and caveats: Expansion of tumor-derived TCR clones was observed in blood after radiotherapy plus ipilimumab.

The study gave focal radiation plus ipilimumab CTLA-4 blockade to patients with chemo-refractory metastatic non-small-cell lung cancer. Libraries were prepared by immunoSEQ multiplex PCR; TCRdb keeps only in-frame clonotypes and omits some of them. Among fewer than 70,000 clones listed, around 80% were seen once. Trimming stripped 4 bases from V and 0 bases from J, with 15 bases between. Germline loops: CDR1 MGHRA, CDR2 YSYEKL. There are 16 residues in the CDR3. This clone appeared a few times. The antigen is not known. The clonotype originates from a human donor with non-small cell lung cancer who had a complete response to radiotherapy plus ipilimumab. The sample in question was peripheral blood, obtained from a patient treated with radiotherapy plus ipilimumab. The chain uses TRBV4-1 and TRBJ1-2; D call uncertain. As DNA, the CDR3 is TGCGCCAGCAGCCCCCGGCCTGCGGGAGCTAACTATGGCTACACCTTC. Its protein is CASSPRPAGANYGYTF.